This TCR beta chain was identified during a study of brain T cells in children with intractable seizures. The V segment lost 4 bases and the J segment 4 bases; nucleotides outside the gene matches: 5. CDR3 length: 16 residues. CDR1 KGHDR and CDR2 SFDVKD come from the germline V gene. TCRdb's copy holds only in-frame clones and misses some; the assay was immunoSEQ multiplex PCR. The data show around 340,000 clones, roughly 92% seen once. With regard to this clone: As yet, its antigen is unknown.

Time point given: blood from clinic visit 5 months post-surgery; TSC patient then seizure free. Surgery cases with the highest brain T cell transcript signatures were chosen for sequencing. At least one anti-epileptic drug was given before surgery. Study-wide results and limits: Clones missing pre-surgery may reflect undersampling of that blood sample. Only CDR3 sequence similarity suggested viral specificity, without known HCMV serostatus.

The sequence derives from a boy in the first two years of life with tuberous sclerosis and intractable seizures. Sequenced material: peripheral blood, taken roughly 5 months after surgery. The chain joins TRBV24-1 to TRBJ2-1, with 11 positions matching TRBD2. The CDR3 is CATSDKTSGVYNEQFF. Here the CDR3 DNA reads TGTGCCACCAGTGACAAGACTAGCGGGGTTTACAATGAGCAGTTCTTC.